This T cell receptor beta chain was observed in a study of cytomegalovirus exposure and HLA in healthy donors. V shed 1 base and J shed 6 bases, with 8 bases lying between them. The length of the CDR3 is 13 residues. In germline, CDR1 is SGHTA, CDR2 FQGTGA. 60 Vbeta and 13 Jbeta primers were used in PCR. Libraries were prepared by immunoSEQ multiplex PCR; TCRdb keeps only in-frame clonotypes and omits some of them. The table records about 160,000 clones, around 83% of them present only once. Sequenced sample: PBMCs. The J gene is TRBJ2-3, the V gene TRBV7-3; perhaps TRBD2 as D (5 bases). The receptor was derived from a man aged 50 to 60 in good health and CMV-seropositive. The CDR3 reads CASSLSRGDTQYF. DNA of the CDR3: TGTGCCAGCAGCTTAAGTCGCGGGGATACGCAGTATTTT.